The T cell receptor beta chain under discussion was sequenced for a study of cytomegalovirus exposure and HLA in healthy donors. General study points: V- and J-gene trimming in TCR beta was tied to a missense DCLRE1C variant by an analysis performed later. The study flagged approximately 180 TCR beta chains as cytomegalovirus-associated.

PCR used 60 Vbeta primers and 13 Jbeta primers. Repertoires were generated with immunoSEQ multiplex PCR, while TCRdb's copy carries only in-frame clones and drops some. This sample carries more than 110,000 clones, 75% of them seen once, and the ten largest clones take about 6.5%. Of note for this clone: Its antigen is still unknown.

The sequence was collected from a man aged 25 to 40 in good health and CMV-seronegative. Sequences were obtained from PBMCs.

CDR3 bases: TGTGCCAGCAGCTCAGGACTAGCGGGAGACTCGGATGAGCAGTTCTTC. Residues: CASSSGLAGDSDEQFF. The chain joins TRBV11-3 to TRBJ2-1; 13 bases agree with TRBD2. The germline V gene encodes CDR1 SGHNT and CDR2 YENEEA. CDR3 length equals 16 residues. Trimming took 4 bases from V and 8 from J; bases not matched to a gene: 8.